Below are 8 T cell receptor beta chains sequenced from a single sample in a study of blood T cell repertoires in COVID-19. Sequencing used immunoSEQ multiplex PCR; TCRdb keeps in-frame clones, though not all of them. The sample lists fewer than 120,000 clones, 88% occurring once. The sample taken for sequencing was peripheral blood. The source is a woman between 50 and 59 years old with acute or convalescent COVID-19.

In this sample, this clone turned up once. This sequence joins TRBV6-6 and TRBJ1-1, with a possible D match to TRBD1 (5 bases). The CDR3 has 12 amino acids. From germline, CDR1 is MNHNY and CDR2 SVGAGI (reference sequence). The CDR3 loop is CAGGRTNTEAFF. The CDR3 DNA sequence: TGTGCGGGGGGGAGGACGAACACTGAAGCTTTCTTT.

The chain couples TRBV5-1 to TRBJ2-6; TRBD1 might be the D (5 bases). CDR3 length equals 18 residues. V lost 5 bases to trimming and J lost 0 bases, with 18 bases between them. CDR1 SGHRS and CDR2 YFSETQ come from the germline V gene. CDR3 coding DNA: TGCGCCAGCAGTCGACCGGACACCCTATCCTCTGGGGCCAACGTCCTGACTTTC. It translates to CASSRPDTLSSGANVLTF.

The chain couples TRBV5-1 to TRBJ2-5; D might be TRBD2 (5 bases). The V end was cut by 4 bases, the J end by 4 bases, with 14 bases between. Germline-derived CDR1 and CDR2 are SGHRS and YFSETQ. The CDR3 sequence is 14 residues long. This CDR3 reads CASSPHQAGETQYF. The CDR3 DNA reads TGCGCCAGCAGCCCCCATCAGGCGGGAGAGACCCAGTACTTC.

This clone was counted between two and nine times. This specimen includes other DNA sequences encoding the same CDR3. The chain has TRBV24-1 and TRBJ2-1; 9 positions match TRBD2. V was clipped by 0 bases and J by 9 bases; unmatched bases: 5. The CDR3 is 15 residues long. CDR1 is KGHDR and CDR2 is SFDVKD in the germline V gene. The CDR3 nucleotides are TGTGCCACCAGTGATTTGGCGGGAGGGGGGAGTGAGCAGTTCTTC. This codes for CATSDLAGGGSEQFF.

This rearrangement joins TRBV3-1 (or the pseudogene TRBV3-2) to TRBJ1-5; D uncertain. The CDR3 is 15 residues long. V was shortened by 1 base and J by 4 bases, with 11 bases between the two germline ends. CDR1 and CDR2 from the germline V gene are LGHDT and YNNKEL (reference sequence). CDR3 nucleotides: TGTGCCAGCAGCCAAGGCGAGGGTAGTAATCAGCCCCAGCATTTT. This encodes CASSQGEGSNQPQHF.

The rearrangement joins TRBV5-1 to TRBJ2-7; the match to TRBD2 covers 9 bases. Trimming took 0 bases from V and 6 from J; bases not matched to a gene: 7. The CDR3 is 15 amino acids. Germline assignment: CDR1 SGHRS and CDR2 YFSETQ. The CDR3 nucleotides are TGCGCCAGCAGCTTGGAGGGACTAGCCCCCTCCGAGCAGTACTTC. Its protein is CASSLEGLAPSEQYF.

This chain uses TRBV2 with TRBJ1-3, with a weak D call TRBD1 (5 bases). This CDR3 comprises 15 residues. Trimming removed 1 base from V and 2 bases from J, with 9 bases in between. Looked up from germline, CDR1 is SNHLY and CDR2 is FYNNEI. CDR3 amino acids: CASSEGPRAGNTIYF. The CDR3 nucleotides read TGTGCCAGCAGTGAAGGTCCCAGGGCTGGAAACACCATATATTTT.

This clone has only a few counts. The rearrangement links TRBV5-1 to TRBJ2-7, with TRBD2 matching over 10 bases. The CDR3 contains 23 residues. Germline CDR1 SGHRS, CDR2 YFSETQ. Trimming at V came to 0 bases and at J to 0 bases, leaving 24 bases not matched to a gene. Here the CDR3 reads CASSLEAGQIGASGSWASYEQYF. Written as DNA, the CDR3 is TGCGCCAGCAGCTTGGAGGCGGGGCAGATTGGGGCTAGCGGGAGCTGGGCCTCCTACGAGCAGTACTTC.